The 28 T cell receptor beta chains presented below share a single source sample, sequenced in a study of cytomegalovirus exposure and HLA in healthy donors. Primers for the PCR totalled 60 Vbeta and 13 Jbeta. TCRdb's table, derived via immunoSEQ multiplex PCR, lists solely in-frame clones and lacks some. The sample holds about 150,000 clones, under 85% seen once. Sequenced material: PBMCs. The receptors originated from a man younger than 35 in good health and CMV-seronegative.

This clone came up a few times. The V gene is TRBV2, the J gene TRBJ2-7, with unresolved D. The CDR3 runs to 13 residues. V lost 4 bases to trimming and J lost 1 base, with 8 bases between them. From germline, CDR1 is SNHLY and CDR2 FYNNEI. The CDR3 nucleotides read TGTGCCAGCAGTGCTGAACGGTCCTACGAGCAGTACTTC. Protein: CASSAERSYEQYF.

The genes are TRBV28 and TRBJ1-2; 9 bases line up with TRBD1. V lost 5 bases to trimming and J lost 3 bases; unmatched junction nucleotides: 7. Per germline, CDR1 MDHEN and CDR2 SYDVKM. The CDR3 totals 15 residues. CDR3 sequence reads: CASSPGTGLDYGYTF. The DNA of the CDR3 is TGTGCCAGCAGTCCCGGGACAGGGTTGGACTATGGCTACACCTTC.

This clone was seen a handful of times. The chain links TRBV2 to TRBJ1-5; TRBD1 agrees at 7 bases. The V and J ends lost 4 bases and 5 bases, in that order; junction bases with no gene match: 5. This CDR3 has 14 residues. Per germline, CDR1 SNHLY and CDR2 FYNNEI. DNA of the CDR3: TGTGCCAGCAGTGGTAGGACAGGACATCAGCCCCAGCATTTT. Its translation: CASSGRTGHQPQHF.

This chain connects TRBV30 to TRBJ2-3, with D perhaps TRBD2 (5 bases). Germline V gene sequence: CDR1 GTSNPN, CDR2 SVGIG (reference sequence). The V end lost 7 bases, the J end lost 0 bases, and 29 bases lay between the germline ends. This CDR3 has 19 residues. The CDR3 loop is CASVGLAIPQHESTDTQYF. Written as DNA, the CDR3 is TGTGCCTCTGTGGGTCTAGCAATACCCCAACACGAAAGCACAGATACGCAGTATTTT.

This chain joins TRBV4-2 and TRBJ1-1; tentative D call: TRBD1 (5 bases). The CDR3 contains 13 residues. The germline V gene encodes CDR1 LGHNA and CDR2 YNFKEQ. The V end was cut by 1 base, the J end by 11 bases, with 14 bases between. The CDR3 bases are TGTGCCAGCAGCCAAGGGGGCCAGACCGGGGCTTTCTTT. It yields the protein CASSQGGQTGAFF.

The chain combines TRBV5-5 with TRBJ1-5, with 9 bases lining up with TRBD1. Trimming at V came to 3 bases and at J to 7 bases, leaving 5 bases not matched to a gene. The CDR3 is 14 amino acids. Germline V gene data show CDR1 as SGHKS and CDR2 as YYEKEE (reference sequence). The CDR3 here is CASSSTGGGQPQHF. The CDR3 nucleotides are TGTGCCAGCAGCTCCACAGGGGGCGGCCAGCCCCAGCATTTT.

The rearrangement links TRBV9 to TRBJ2-7; 9 bases line up with TRBD1. The length of the CDR3 is 15 residues. V dropped 5 bases and J dropped 6; count of bases not matched to a gene: 12. Germline V CDR1 and CDR2: SGDLS, YYNGEE. CDR3 DNA sequence: TGTGCCAGCAGTCCTGGGACAGGGATGATGTTCGAGCAGTACTTC. Amino acids: CASSPGTGMMFEQYF.

V is TRBV5-1 and J is TRBJ2-5, with 10 nucleotides matching TRBD2. In germline, CDR1 is SGHRS, CDR2 YFSETQ. V lost 2 bases and J lost 5; bases outside the gene matches: 6. The CDR3 runs to 15 residues. CDR3 sequence reads: CASSLAGGPRETQYF. The CDR3 bases are TGCGCCAGCAGCTTAGCGGGGGGGCCGAGGGAGACCCAGTACTTC.

The chain has TRBV11-2 and TRBJ2-7; TRBD2 agrees at 15 bases. CDR3 length: 18 amino acids. V gave up 1 base and J gave up 3 bases; unmatched junction bases: 7. Germline V gene data show CDR1 as SGHAT and CDR2 as FQNNGV. CDR3 residues: CASSLGTSGRASGYEQYF. The CDR3 region has the DNA TGTGCCAGCAGCTTAGGGACTAGCGGGAGGGCCTCGGGCTACGAGCAGTACTTC. The full variable domain, rest sourced from reference TRBV11-2 and TRBJ2-7, is EAGVAQSPRYKIIEKRQSVAFWCNPISGHATLYWYQQILGQGPKLLIQFQNNGVVDDSQLPKDRFSAERLKGVDSTLKIQPAKLEDSAVYLCASSLGTSGRASGYEQYFGPGTRLTVT.

The genes are TRBV6-1 and TRBJ2-7; D possibly corresponds to TRBD2 (6 bases). From germline, CDR1 is MNHNS and CDR2 SASEGT. CDR3 length equals 13 residues. Between the trimmed V and J ends, which lost 7 bases and 2 bases, there was a span of 12 bases. CDR3 loop: CASNRDFPYEQYF. The CDR3 DNA sequence: TGTGCCAGCAACCGGGACTTCCCCTACGAGCAGTACTTC.

V usage is TRBV15 and J usage is TRBJ2-1; TRBD1 matches at 8 bases. V was pared by 0 bases and J by 2 bases, with 3 bases of the junction left unmatched. Germline V CDR1 and CDR2: LNHNV, YYDKDF (reference sequence). The CDR3 extends over 16 amino acids. CDR3 amino acids: CATSRDRDRTYNEQFF. The CDR3 nucleotides are TGTGCCACCAGCAGAGACCGGGACAGGACCTACAATGAGCAGTTCTTC.

The chain combines TRBV10-3 with TRBJ2-7; 7 bases are a match to TRBD2. The trim removed 0 bases at V and 1 base at J, leaving 6 bases unmatched. This CDR3 is 16 amino acids long. From germline, CDR1 is ENHRY and CDR2 SYGVKD. The CDR3 loop reads CAISESSSGLSYEQYF. DNA of the CDR3: TGTGCCATCAGTGAGTCGAGTAGCGGGTTATCCTACGAGCAGTACTTC.

V is TRBV5-1 and J is TRBJ2-7; 8 positions agree with TRBD1. With 4 bases clipped from V and 2 bases from J, the junction kept 8 bases outside the gene matches. Germline V lookup: CDR1 SGHRS, CDR2 YFSETQ. The CDR3 spans 15 residues. The DNA of the CDR3 is TGCGCCAGCAGCCTGGGTGGACAGGGCCCCTACGAGCAGTACTTC. This codes for CASSLGGQGPYEQYF.

In DNA, the CDR3 is TGTGCCAGCAGCGTCGGGGAATCGGTCCTGAAAAACACCATATATTTT. This gives the protein CASSVGESVLKNTIYF. This chain joins TRBV9 and TRBJ1-3; unclear D gene. V lost 2 bases to trimming and J lost 6 bases, with 18 bases between them. The CDR3 sequence is 16 residues long. Germline CDR1 reads SGDLS; CDR2 reads YYNGEE.

The genes are TRBV7-9 and TRBJ2-5, with 7 bases fitting TRBD1. The DNA end is a closer match to TRBJ2-7, so the J assignment may be wrong. In germline, CDR1 is SEHNR, CDR2 FQNEAQ (reference sequence). This CDR3 spans 14 amino acids. CDR3 sequence (DNA): TGTGCCAGCAGCGCCCGGGACAGCTCCTACGAGCAGTACTTC. This encodes CASSARDSSYEQYF.

This chain links TRBV7-6 with TRBJ2-6, with a weak D call TRBD1 (6 bases). Trimming took 4 bases from V and 0 from J, leaving 19 bases between them. This CDR3 spans 19 amino acids. Germline CDR1 is SGHVS and CDR2 is FNYEAQ. The CDR3: CASSSPIPGHVSGANVLTF. The CDR3 nucleotides read TGTGCCAGCAGCTCCCCCATCCCGGGACATGTCTCTGGGGCCAACGTCCTGACTTTC.

V usage is TRBV19 and J usage is TRBJ2-5; 7 bases line up with TRBD1. Trimming at V came to 10 bases and at J to 1 base, leaving 6 bases not matched to a gene. The CDR3 totals 13 residues. Germline assignment: CDR1 LNHDA and CDR2 SQIVND (reference sequence). CDR3 amino acids: CATTTGAQETQYF. As DNA, the CDR3 is TGTGCCACCACCACAGGGGCCCAAGAGACCCAGTACTTC. Combining the CDR3 with reference TRBV19 and TRBJ2-5 gives the whole variable domain DGGITQSPKYLFRKEGQNVTLSCEQNLNHDAMYWYRQDPGQGLRLIYYSQIVNDFQKGDIAEGYSVSREKKESFPLTVTSAQKNPTAFYLCATTTGAQETQYFGPGTRLLVL.

The rearrangement joins TRBV7-2 to TRBJ1-6; a weak D match, TRBD1 (6 bases). The CDR3 is made up of 17 amino acids. Trimming pared 5 bases from V and 7 bases from J, leaving 21 bases between. Looked up from germline, CDR1 is SGHTA and CDR2 is FQGNSA. The CDR3 sequence is CASSPPDRGAINSPLHF. The CDR3 DNA is TGTGCCAGCAGCCCGCCGGACCGGGGGGCGATCAATTCACCCCTCCACTTT.

The rearrangement uses TRBV7-9 and TRBJ2-6; 10 nucleotides align to TRBD1. CDR1 SEHNR and CDR2 FQNEAQ come from the germline V gene (reference sequence). J lost 2 bases, V lost 8 bases, and 12 bases had no gene match. This CDR3 is 18 amino acids long. CDR3 DNA: TGTGCCAGCGCGGCGAGGGACAGGGGTCCCCCTGGGGCCAACGTCCTGACTTTC. Translated, it gives CASAARDRGPPGANVLTF.

This rearrangement joins TRBV4-1 to TRBJ2-3; the D gene is possibly TRBD2 (6 bases). V lost 5 bases, J lost 4 bases, and 16 bases lay in between. This CDR3 contains 15 residues. Germline CDR1 reads MGHRA; CDR2 reads YSYEKL. This chain's CDR3 is CASSMEGTRADTQYF. The DNA for the CDR3 is TGCGCCAGCAGCATGGAGGGCACTCGGGCAGATACGCAGTATTTT.

V gene TRBV4-3 combines with J gene TRBJ2-3; 9 bases map to TRBD2. Germline lookup yields CDR1 LGHNA and CDR2 YSLEER. Trimming removed 1 base from V and 4 bases from J; junction bases left unmatched: 9. The CDR3 runs 17 residues. The CDR3 loop reads CASSQVSSSGSADTQYF. Written as DNA, the CDR3 is TGCGCCAGCAGCCAAGTTTCCAGTAGCGGGAGTGCAGATACGCAGTATTTT.

This clone occurred a few times. This chain connects TRBV6-1 to TRBJ1-5; D is possibly TRBD1 (5 bases). The CDR3 loop spans 12 amino acids. Trimming shortened V by 11 bases and J by 3 bases, and 11 bases separated the two germline ends. Looked up from germline, CDR1 is MNHNS and CDR2 is SASEGT. In nucleotides, the CDR3 is TGTGCCGCCCGGGGGGTCAATCAGCCCCAGCATTTT. Translating it yields CAARGVNQPQHF.

The CDR3 bases are TGTGCCAGCAGTGATAGATTCCCGGACTATGGCTACACCTTC. Its translation: CASSDRFPDYGYTF. The genes are TRBV25-1 and TRBJ1-2; no firm D call. The CDR3 is 14 amino acids. Germline CDR1 is MGHDK and CDR2 is SYGVNS. Trimming removed 3 bases at V and 3 bases at J, with 11 bases between.

This clone has just one count. The chain is built from TRBV7-9 and TRBJ1-1, with D unresolved. V was cut by 5 bases and J by 11 bases, with 12 bases left in between. The CDR3 consists of 11 residues. Germline V gives CDR1 SEHNR, CDR2 FQNEAQ (reference sequence). In nucleotides, the CDR3 is TGTGCCAGCAGCCCTGAGCCCTGGGCTTTCTTT. As protein: CASSPEPWAFF.

The chain uses TRBV5-1 and TRBJ2-3; D might be TRBD1 (7 bases). Looked up from germline, CDR1 is SGHRS and CDR2 is YFSETQ. The V end was cut by 4 bases, the J end by 0 bases, with 12 bases between. The CDR3 spans 15 residues. CDR3 in DNA: TGCGCCAGCAGCCCCAGGGGGGTCAGCACAGATACGCAGTATTTT. Amino acid sequence: CASSPRGVSTDTQYF.

CDR3 residues: CASSLISGGYNEQFF. In DNA, the CDR3 is TGTGCCAGCAGTTTAATTTCAGGGGGCTACAATGAGCAGTTCTTC. This chain joins TRBV27 and TRBJ2-1; 7 bases map to TRBD1. V lost 2 bases to trimming and J lost 3 bases; unmatched junction nucleotides: 4. The CDR3 has 15 amino acids. Germline-derived CDR1 and CDR2 are MNHEY and SMNVEV (reference sequence).

This clone was observed a few times. The chain combines TRBV5-1 with TRBJ2-1; a possible D gene is TRBD1 (5 bases). The germline CDR1 and CDR2 sequences are SGHRS and YFSETQ. The CDR3 spans 13 residues. V was trimmed by 3 bases and J by 5 bases, leaving 9 bases between them. The CDR3 bases are TGCGCCAGCAGCTCCAGGGTCGACAATGAGCAGTTCTTC. Protein product: CASSSRVDNEQFF.

This clone was seen just once. The chain joins TRBV5-1 to TRBJ1-6; 7 bases are a match to TRBD1. Germline V CDR1 and CDR2: SGHRS, YFSETQ. J gave up 4 bases and V 4 bases, and 14 bases lay outside the gene matches. The CDR3 contains 18 residues. This CDR3 is CASSPGQVSAGYNSPLHF. CDR3 sequence (DNA): TGCGCCAGCAGCCCCGGACAGGTCTCGGCAGGATATAATTCACCCCTCCACTTT.